The clone carrying this T cell receptor (beta chain) was observed a few times. Reverse transcribed after extraction, RNA yielded cDNA as the sequencing template. The protocol was immunoSEQ multiplex PCR, while the TCRdb copy is restricted to in-frame clones and leaves out a portion. The sample carries under 200,000 clones, around three fifths recorded once. These data originate in a study of CD8+ T cells in alopecia areata. Treatment noted: oral pan-JAK inhibitor, 5-10 mg twice daily. In germline, CDR1 is MGHRA, CDR2 YSYEKL. CDR3 length: 15 residues. V was pared by 6 bases and J by 3 bases, with 7 bases of the junction left unmatched.

This specimen consisted of CD4+ T cells sorted from blood, obtained at week 24, from a patient treated with tofacitinib. The rearrangement uses TRBV4-1 and TRBJ2-3; 9 positions match TRBD2. This TCR was sampled from a human donor with alopecia areata. In DNA form, the CDR3 reads TGCGCCAGCAGACAGGGACTAGCTGCTACAGATACGCAGTATTTT. Amino acids: CASRQGLAATDTQYF.